Shown below are 18 T cell receptor beta chains from a single sample sequenced in a study of OX40 agonist ivuxolimab in advanced cancers. Measured with immunoSEQ multiplex PCR; TCRdb has only the in-frame clones, and not every one. Of under 85,000 clones in the sample, around 94% were seen once. This sample comprised CD4+ or CD8+ T cells sorted from blood, obtained in a trial of the OX40 agonist ivuxolimab. The receptor source for this set is an adult with an advanced solid tumor such as melanoma, head and neck, liver or kidney cancer.

V is TRBV7-9 and J is TRBJ2-7; either TRBD1 or TRBD2 may supply D (6 bases each). Germline CDR1 and CDR2: SEHNR and FQNEAQ (reference sequence). The CDR3 consists of 14 residues. Trimming took 2 bases from V and 6 from J, leaving 14 bases between them. DNA of the CDR3: TGTGCCAGCAGCTTATCCGGGGGCGAAGCCGAGCAGTACTTC. This gives the protein CASSLSGGEAEQYF.

This chain joins TRBV4-3 and TRBJ1-3; no clear D. The germline gives CDR1 LGHNA, CDR2 YSLEER. The CDR3 runs to 15 residues. V was shortened by 3 bases and J by 0 bases, with 9 bases between the two germline ends. CDR3 protein: CASSHGLSSGNTIYF. DNA of the CDR3: TGCGCCAGCAGCCACGGACTCAGCTCTGGAAACACCATATATTTT.

This clone has only one observation. The rearrangement joins TRBV28 to TRBJ2-7, with TRBD2 matching 8 bases. The junction had 11 bases not matched to a gene; V was cut back by 6 bases and J by 4 bases. CDR3 length: 15 amino acids. Germline V gives CDR1 MDHEN, CDR2 SYDVKM. The CDR3 reads CASRLAGRDFYEQYF. The CDR3 coding sequence is TGTGCCAGCAGATTAGCGGGGAGAGACTTTTACGAGCAGTACTTC.

V usage is TRBV5-1 and J usage is TRBJ1-5, with TRBD1 identical over 8 bases. Germline CDR1 SGHRS, CDR2 YFSETQ. Trimming removed 1 base from V and 5 bases from J; junction bases left unmatched: 2. The CDR3 is 14 amino acids. CDR3 DNA: TGCGCCAGCAGCTTGACAGGGGGGGATCAGCCCCAGCATTTT. Its protein is CASSLTGGDQPQHF. The whole variable domain, filled in from reference TRBV5-1 and TRBJ1-5, reads KAGVTQTPRYLIKTRGQQVTLSCSPISGHRSVSWYQQTPGQGLQFLFEYFSETQRNKGNFPGRFSGRQFSNSRSEMNVSTLELGDSALYLCASSLTGGDQPQHFGDGTRLSIL.

J is TRBJ2-1 and V is TRBV28, with TRBD2 identical over 14 bases. V lost 5 bases to trimming and J lost 8 bases; unmatched junction nucleotides: 5. The V gene's germline CDR1 is MDHEN and CDR2 SYDVKM. This CDR3 spans 15 amino acids. In DNA form, the CDR3 reads TGTGCCAGCAGTGCCGGGACTAGCGGGAGCGATGAGCAGTTCTTC. This sequence encodes CASSAGTSGSDEQFF.

This chain joins TRBV5-1 and TRBJ1-1; possibly TRBD1 for D (6 bases). V lost 4 bases, J lost 1 base, and 11 bases lay in between. CDR3 length equals 14 residues. Germline lookup yields CDR1 SGHRS and CDR2 YFSETQ. In DNA form, the CDR3 reads TGCGCCAGCAGCCTGGGACACTGGAACACTGAAGCTTTCTTT. Its translation: CASSLGHWNTEAFF.

The chain has TRBV7-3 and TRBJ2-6; D possibly corresponds to TRBD1 (6 bases). This CDR3 spans 17 amino acids. Trimming removed 1 base at V and 4 bases at J, with 14 bases between. The V gene's germline CDR1 is SGHTA and CDR2 FQGTGA. CDR3 nucleotide sequence: TGTGCCAGCAGCTTAAGGGAAACAGGGTCCGGGGCCAACGTCCTGACTTTC. Its translation is CASSLRETGSGANVLTF. The variable domain in full, with the rest retrieved from reference TRBV7-3 and TRBJ2-6, is GAGVSQTPSNKVTEKGKYVELRCDPISGHTALYWYRQSLGQGPEFLIYFQGTGAADDSGLPNDRFFAVRPEGSVSTLKIQRTERGDSAVYLCASSLRETGSGANVLTFGAGSRLTVL.

This CDR3 is CASSQVLYLGQYSYEQYF. The CDR3 DNA follows: TGCGCCAGCAGCCAAGTGCTATACTTGGGACAGTATTCCTACGAGCAGTACTTC. The chain links TRBV4-3 to TRBJ2-7; 7 positions match TRBD1. In germline, CDR1 is LGHNA, CDR2 YSLEER. The CDR3 totals 18 residues. V shed 1 base and J 1 base; nucleotides not matched to a gene: 13.

The chain uses TRBV4-3 and TRBJ1-2; D is possibly TRBD1 (5 bases). This CDR3 region has 15 residues. Germline CDR1 reads LGHNA; CDR2 reads YSLEER. The V and J ends lost 0 bases and 6 bases respectively, with 14 bases between them. DNA of the CDR3: TGCGCCAGCAGCCAAGAGACAGATATGCCTAATGGCTACACCTTC. Its protein product is CASSQETDMPNGYTF.

The chain employs TRBV5-4 and TRBJ2-7, with 8 bases identical to TRBD1. Germline V gene sequence: CDR1 SGHNT, CDR2 YYREEE (reference sequence). This CDR3 region has 15 residues. V was clipped by 4 bases and J by 0 bases; unmatched bases: 6. The CDR3 here is CASSQGQVSSYEQYF. The CDR3 coding sequence is TGTGCCAGCAGCCAGGGACAGGTGTCCTCCTACGAGCAGTACTTC.

The chain has TRBV13 and TRBJ2-2, with D possibly matching TRBD2 (5 bases). The V end lost 3 bases, the J end lost 0 bases, and 14 bases lay between the germline ends. Germline V gene data show CDR1 as PRHDT and CDR2 as FYEKMQ (reference sequence). CDR3 length equals 17 residues. Written as DNA, the CDR3 is TGTGCCAGCAGCTTGCCCGGACGTAGCGCGAACACCGGGGAGCTGTTTTTT. Translating it yields CASSLPGRSANTGELFF.

This chain uses TRBV9 with TRBJ2-5, with D unclear. V was trimmed by 0 bases and J by 2 bases, leaving 26 bases between them. Germline V gene data show CDR1 as SGDLS and CDR2 as YYNGEE. The CDR3 contains 20 residues. DNA for the CDR3: TGTGCCAGCAGCGTAGGAAGGTTCCCCGCGGAATCCTCTCAACAAGAGACCCAGTACTTC. It yields the protein CASSVGRFPAESSQQETQYF.

V and J are TRBV5-6 and TRBJ1-4; D call uncertain. V gave up 2 bases and J gave up 5 bases, with 16 bases separating them. The V gene's germline CDR1 is SGHDT and CDR2 YYEEEE. CDR3 length: 16 residues. The CDR3 DNA reads as TGTGCCAGCAGCTTACCCCCGGCGGGGAGAAATGAAAAACTGTTTTTT. It yields the protein CASSLPPAGRNEKLFF.

This rearrangement joins TRBV14 to TRBJ2-3; 7 bases are shared with TRBD1. The CDR3 is 14 amino acids. With V trimmed by 1 base and J by 7 bases, 5 bases remained unmatched. Germline V gene data show CDR1 as SGHDN and CDR2 as FVKESK. CDR3 sequence reads: CASSQGQGRYTQYF. CDR3 bases: TGTGCCAGCAGCCAAGGACAGGGACGGTATACGCAGTATTTT.

This chain joins TRBV6-6 and TRBJ1-5; D is unresolved. Per germline, CDR1 MNHNY and CDR2 SVGAGI (reference sequence). This CDR3 is 13 amino acids long. The CDR3 DNA follows: TGTGCTGCCCGGCTCTCGTTAAATCAGCCCCAGCATTTT. Translated: CAARLSLNQPQHF.

The rearrangement uses TRBV7-6 and TRBJ2-3, with a weak D call TRBD2 (6 bases). This CDR3 region has 15 residues. V was cut by 2 bases and J by 3 bases, with 12 bases left in between. Per the germline V gene, CDR1 is SGHVS and CDR2 is FNYEAQ. This CDR3 reads CASSLYSSGTDTQYF. For the CDR3, the DNA is TGTGCCAGCAGCTTATACTCCAGCGGGACAGATACGCAGTATTTT.

This clone was detected once. The chain links TRBV5-5 to TRBJ2-7; D gene unclear. The CDR3 consists of 12 residues. Trimming removed 1 base at V and 2 bases at J, with 4 bases between. CDR1 is SGHKS, CDR2 YYEKEE, per germline (reference sequence). This CDR3 is CASSLLTYEQYF. CDR3 in DNA: TGTGCCAGCAGCTTGCTAACCTACGAGCAGTACTTC.

The V gene is TRBV9, the J gene TRBJ1-4, with 9 bases matching TRBD1. Germline V gene lookup returns CDR1 SGDLS and CDR2 YYNGEE. The CDR3 contains 13 residues. Trimming took 3 bases from V and 10 from J; bases not matched to a gene: 4. The CDR3 DNA reads TGTGCCAGCAGCGGGACAGGGGACGTAAAACTGTTTTTT. Residues: CASSGTGDVKLFF.